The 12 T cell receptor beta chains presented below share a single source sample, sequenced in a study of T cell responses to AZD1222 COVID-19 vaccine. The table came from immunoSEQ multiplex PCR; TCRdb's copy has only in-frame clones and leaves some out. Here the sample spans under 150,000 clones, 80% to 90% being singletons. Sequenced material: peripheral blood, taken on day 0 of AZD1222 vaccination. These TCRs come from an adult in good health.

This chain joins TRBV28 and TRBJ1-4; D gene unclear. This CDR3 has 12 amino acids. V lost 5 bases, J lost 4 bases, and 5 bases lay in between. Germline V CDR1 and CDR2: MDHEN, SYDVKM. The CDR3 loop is CASSPFNEKLFF. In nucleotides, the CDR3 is TGTGCCAGCAGTCCCTTTAATGAAAAACTGTTTTTT.

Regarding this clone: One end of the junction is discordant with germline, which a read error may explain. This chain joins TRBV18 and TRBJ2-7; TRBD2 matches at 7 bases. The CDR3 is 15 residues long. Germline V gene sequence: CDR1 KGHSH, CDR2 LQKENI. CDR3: CASSAPRGSSYEQYF. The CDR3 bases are TGTGCCAGCTCAGCACCTCGCGGGAGCTCCTACGAGCAGTACTTC.

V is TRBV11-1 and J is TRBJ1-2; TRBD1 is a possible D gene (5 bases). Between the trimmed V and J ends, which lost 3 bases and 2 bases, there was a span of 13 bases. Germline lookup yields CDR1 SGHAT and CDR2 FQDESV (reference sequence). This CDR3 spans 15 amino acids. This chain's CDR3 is CASSFTAGLNYGYTF. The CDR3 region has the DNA TGTGCCAGCAGCTTCACGGCAGGGTTAAACTATGGCTACACCTTC.

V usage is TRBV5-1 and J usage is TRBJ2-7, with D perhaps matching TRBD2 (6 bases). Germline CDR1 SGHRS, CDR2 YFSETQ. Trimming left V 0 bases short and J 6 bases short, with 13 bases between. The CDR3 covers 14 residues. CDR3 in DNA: TGCGCCAGCAGCTTGGGGAGGGACTTGGGCGAGCAGTACTTC. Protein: CASSLGRDLGEQYF.

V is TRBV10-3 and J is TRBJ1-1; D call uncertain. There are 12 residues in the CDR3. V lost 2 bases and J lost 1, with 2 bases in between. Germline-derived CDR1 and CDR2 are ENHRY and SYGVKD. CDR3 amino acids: CAISEKNTEAFF. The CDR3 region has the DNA TGTGCCATCAGTGAGAAGAACACTGAAGCTTTCTTT.

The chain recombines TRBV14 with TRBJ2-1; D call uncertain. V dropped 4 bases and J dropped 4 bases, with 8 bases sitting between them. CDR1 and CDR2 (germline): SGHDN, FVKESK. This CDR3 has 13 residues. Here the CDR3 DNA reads TGTGCCAGCAGCCTCGTTGGGTACAATGAGCAGTTCTTC. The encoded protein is CASSLVGYNEQFF.

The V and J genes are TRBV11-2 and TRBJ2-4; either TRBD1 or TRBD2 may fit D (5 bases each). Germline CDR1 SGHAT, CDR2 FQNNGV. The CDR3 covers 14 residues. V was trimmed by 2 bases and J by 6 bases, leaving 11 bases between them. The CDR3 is CASSLLRGPNIQYF. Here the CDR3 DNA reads TGTGCCAGCAGCTTACTCCGGGGCCCAAACATTCAGTACTTC. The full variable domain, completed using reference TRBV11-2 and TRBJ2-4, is EAGVAQSPRYKIIEKRQSVAFWCNPISGHATLYWYQQILGQGPKLLIQFQNNGVVDDSQLPKDRFSAERLKGVDSTLKIQPAKLEDSAVYLCASSLLRGPNIQYFGAGTRLSVL.

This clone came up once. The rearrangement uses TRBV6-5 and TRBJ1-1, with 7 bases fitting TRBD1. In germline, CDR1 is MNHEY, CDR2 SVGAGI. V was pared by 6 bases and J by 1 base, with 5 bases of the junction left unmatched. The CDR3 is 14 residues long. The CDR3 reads CASRKGTENTEAFF. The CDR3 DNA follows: TGTGCCAGCAGAAAGGGGACAGAGAACACTGAAGCTTTCTTT.

CDR3 coding DNA: TGTGCCAGTCGCGGACTGACGAGCTCTGGAAACACCATATATTTT. This gives the protein CASRGLTSSGNTIYF. The chain is built from TRBV19 and TRBJ1-3; D not certain. Deletions cut 8 bases from V and 0 bases from J, with 14 bases between. The CDR3 covers 15 residues. Germline-derived CDR1 and CDR2 are LNHDA and SQIVND (reference sequence).

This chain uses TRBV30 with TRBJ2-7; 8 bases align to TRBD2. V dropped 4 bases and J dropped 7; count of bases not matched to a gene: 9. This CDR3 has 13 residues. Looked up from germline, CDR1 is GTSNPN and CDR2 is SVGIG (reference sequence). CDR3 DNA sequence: TGTGCCTGGATAAGAGCGGGAGTCGGTGAGCAGTACTTC. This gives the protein CAWIRAGVGEQYF. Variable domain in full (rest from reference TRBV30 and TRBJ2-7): SQTIHQWPATLVQPVGSPLSLECTVEGTSNPNLYWYRQAAGRGLQLLFYSVGIGQISSEVPQNLSASRPQDRQFILSSKKLLLSDSGFYLCAWIRAGVGEQYFGPGTRLTVT.

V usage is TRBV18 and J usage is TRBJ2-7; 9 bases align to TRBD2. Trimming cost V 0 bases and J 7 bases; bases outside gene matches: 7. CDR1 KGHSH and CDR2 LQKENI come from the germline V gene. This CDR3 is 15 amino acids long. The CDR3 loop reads CASSPPGGGAGEQYF. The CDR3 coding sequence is TGTGCCAGCTCACCACCTGGCGGGGGGGCCGGGGAGCAGTACTTC.

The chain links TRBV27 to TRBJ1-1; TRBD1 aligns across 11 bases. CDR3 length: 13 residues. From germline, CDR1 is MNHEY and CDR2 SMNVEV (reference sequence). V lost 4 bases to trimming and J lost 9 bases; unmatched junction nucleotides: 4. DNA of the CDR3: TGTGCCAGCAGTTCCGGGACAGGGGGAAAAGCTTTCTTT. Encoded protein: CASSSGTGGKAFF.